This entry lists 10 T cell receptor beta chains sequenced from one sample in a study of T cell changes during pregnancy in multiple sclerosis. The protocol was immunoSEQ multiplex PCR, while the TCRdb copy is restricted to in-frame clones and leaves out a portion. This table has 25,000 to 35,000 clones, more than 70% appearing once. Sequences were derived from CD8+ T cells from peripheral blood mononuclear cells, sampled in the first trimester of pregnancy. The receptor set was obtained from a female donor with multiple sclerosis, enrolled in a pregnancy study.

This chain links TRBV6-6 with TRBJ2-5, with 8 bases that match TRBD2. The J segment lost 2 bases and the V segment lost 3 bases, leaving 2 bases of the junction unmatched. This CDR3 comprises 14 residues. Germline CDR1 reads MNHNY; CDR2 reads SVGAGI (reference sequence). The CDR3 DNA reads TGTGCCAGCAGTTATGAGCGGGAGCAAGAGACCCAGTACTTC. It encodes CASSYEREQETQYF.

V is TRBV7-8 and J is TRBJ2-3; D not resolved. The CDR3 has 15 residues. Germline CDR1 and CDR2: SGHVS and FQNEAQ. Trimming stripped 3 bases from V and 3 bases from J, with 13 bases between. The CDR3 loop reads CASSFNMEWTDTQYF. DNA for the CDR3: TGTGCCAGCAGCTTCAACATGGAGTGGACAGATACGCAGTATTTT.

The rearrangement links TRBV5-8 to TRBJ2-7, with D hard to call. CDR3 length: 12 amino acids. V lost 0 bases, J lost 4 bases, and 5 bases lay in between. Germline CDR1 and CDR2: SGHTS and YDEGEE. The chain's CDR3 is CASSLGAYEQYF. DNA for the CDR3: TGTGCCAGCAGCTTGGGAGCATACGAGCAGTACTTC.

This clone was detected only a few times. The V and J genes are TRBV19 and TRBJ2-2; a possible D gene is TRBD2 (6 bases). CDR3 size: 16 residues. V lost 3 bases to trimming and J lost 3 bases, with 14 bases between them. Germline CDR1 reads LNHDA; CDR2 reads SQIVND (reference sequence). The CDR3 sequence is CASSMAAGRYTGELFF. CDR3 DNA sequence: TGTGCCAGTAGTATGGCCGCGGGAAGGTACACCGGGGAGCTGTTTTTT. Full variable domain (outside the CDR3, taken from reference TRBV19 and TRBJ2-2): DGGITQSPKYLFRKEGQNVTLSCEQNLNHDAMYWYRQDPGQGLRLIYYSQIVNDFQKGDIAEGYSVSREKKESFPLTVTSAQKNPTAFYLCASSMAAGRYTGELFFGEGSRLTVL.

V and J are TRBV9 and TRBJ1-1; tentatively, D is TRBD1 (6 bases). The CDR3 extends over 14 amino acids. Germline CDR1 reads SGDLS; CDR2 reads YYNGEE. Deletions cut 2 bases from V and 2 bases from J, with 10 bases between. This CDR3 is CASSVGQSNTEAFF. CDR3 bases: TGTGCCAGCAGCGTCGGACAGAGCAACACTGAAGCTTTCTTT.

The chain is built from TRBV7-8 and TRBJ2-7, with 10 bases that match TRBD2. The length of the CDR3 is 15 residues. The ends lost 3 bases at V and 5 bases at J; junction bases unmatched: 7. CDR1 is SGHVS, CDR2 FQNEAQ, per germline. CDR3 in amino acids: CASSFSSGSQNEQYF. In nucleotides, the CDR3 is TGTGCCAGCAGCTTTTCTAGCGGGAGTCAAAACGAGCAGTACTTC. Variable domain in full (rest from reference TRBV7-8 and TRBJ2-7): GAGVSQSPRYKVAKRGQDVALRCDPISGHVSLFWYQQALGQGPEFLTYFQNEAQLDKSGLPSDRFFAERPEGSVSTLKIQRTQQEDSAVYLCASSFSSGSQNEQYFGPGTRLTVT.

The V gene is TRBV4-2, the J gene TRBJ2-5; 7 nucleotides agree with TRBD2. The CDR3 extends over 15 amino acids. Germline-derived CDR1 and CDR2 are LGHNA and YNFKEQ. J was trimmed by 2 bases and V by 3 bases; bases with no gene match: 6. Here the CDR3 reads CASSQARGGQETQYF. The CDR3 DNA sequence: TGTGCCAGCAGCCAGGCGCGCGGGGGACAAGAGACCCAGTACTTC.

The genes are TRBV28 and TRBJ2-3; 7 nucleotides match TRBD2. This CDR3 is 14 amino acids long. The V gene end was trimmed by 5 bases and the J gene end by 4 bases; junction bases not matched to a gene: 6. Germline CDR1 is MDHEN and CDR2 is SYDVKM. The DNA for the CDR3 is TGTGCCAGCAGTGGGGGACTAACCCCAGATACGCAGTATTTT. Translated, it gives CASSGGLTPDTQYF.

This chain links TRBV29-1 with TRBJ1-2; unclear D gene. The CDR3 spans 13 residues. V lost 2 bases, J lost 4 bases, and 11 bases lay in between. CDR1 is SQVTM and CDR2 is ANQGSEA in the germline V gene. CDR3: CSVEREYGYGYTF. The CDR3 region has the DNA TGCAGCGTTGAACGGGAGTATGGCTATGGCTACACCTTC. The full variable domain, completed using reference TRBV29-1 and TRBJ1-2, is SAVISQKPSRDICQRGTSLTIQCQVDSQVTMMFWYRQQPGQSLTLIATANQGSEATYESGFVIDKFPISRPNLTFSTLTVSNMSPEDSSIYLCSVEREYGYGYTFGSGTRLTVV.

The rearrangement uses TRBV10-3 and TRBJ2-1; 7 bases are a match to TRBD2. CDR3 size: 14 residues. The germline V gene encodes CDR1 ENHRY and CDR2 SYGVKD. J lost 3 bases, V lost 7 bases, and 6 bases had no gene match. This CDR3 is CAINAGAHYNEQFF. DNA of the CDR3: TGTGCCATCAATGCGGGAGCTCACTACAATGAGCAGTTCTTC.